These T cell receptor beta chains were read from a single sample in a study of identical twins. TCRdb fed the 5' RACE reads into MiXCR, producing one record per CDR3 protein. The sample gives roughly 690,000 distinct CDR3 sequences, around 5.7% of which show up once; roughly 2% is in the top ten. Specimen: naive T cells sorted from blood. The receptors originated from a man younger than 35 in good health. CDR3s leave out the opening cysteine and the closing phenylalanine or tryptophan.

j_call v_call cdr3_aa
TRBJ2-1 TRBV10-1 ASSASGNYGEQF
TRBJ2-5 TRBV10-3 AISESPAGGGQETQY
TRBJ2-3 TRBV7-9 ASRRGLAASTDTQY
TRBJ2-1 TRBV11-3 ASSLDGTGNEQF
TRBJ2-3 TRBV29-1 SLTPTGTDTQY
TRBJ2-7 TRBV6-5 ASSSGGYSYEQY
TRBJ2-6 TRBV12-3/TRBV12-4 ASSLYRVSGANVLT
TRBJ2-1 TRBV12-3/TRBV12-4 ASSLGASYYNEQF
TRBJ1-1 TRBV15 ATSKAPEAF
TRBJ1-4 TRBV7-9 ASSLGWEKLF
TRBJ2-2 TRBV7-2 ASSLDGRGQF
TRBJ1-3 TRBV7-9 ASSLESRNTIY
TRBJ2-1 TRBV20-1 SASSAASAEQF
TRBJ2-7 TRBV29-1 SVEEAGGTQY
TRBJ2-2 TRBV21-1 ASSRAATGELF
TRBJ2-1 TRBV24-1 ATRDASSYNEQF
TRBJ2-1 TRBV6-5 ASSYSGSVDEQF
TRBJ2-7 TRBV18 ASSNLRQTTYEQY
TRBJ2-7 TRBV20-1 SATGDGRRQY
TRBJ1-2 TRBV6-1 ASSPGQGISGYT
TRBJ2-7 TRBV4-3 ASSQDLSSGSPGNEQY
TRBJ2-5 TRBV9 ASSDSGRTQETQY
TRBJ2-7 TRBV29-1 SVIQGSYEQY
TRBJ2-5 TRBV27 ASSHTSRAGAGETQY
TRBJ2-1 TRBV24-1 ATSVRTSGGFNEQF
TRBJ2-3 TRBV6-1 ASSPGHPTDTQY
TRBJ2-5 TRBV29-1 SVVVGRQGRETQY
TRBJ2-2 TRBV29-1 SVEREGSYGELF
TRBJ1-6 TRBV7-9 ASSISPLH
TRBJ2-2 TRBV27 ASHRLASTGELF
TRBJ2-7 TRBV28 ASSFFWEEDYEQY
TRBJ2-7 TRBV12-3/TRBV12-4 ASRVAVGRDEQY
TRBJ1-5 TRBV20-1 SVTGQGGNQPQH
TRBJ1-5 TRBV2 ASSSLLLAVGNQPQH
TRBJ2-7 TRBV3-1 ASSQDRRVKDYEQY
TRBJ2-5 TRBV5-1 ASSWLAVQETQY
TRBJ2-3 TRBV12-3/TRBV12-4 ASSLFTDTDTQY
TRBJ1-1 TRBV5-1 ASSLDRGRTEAF
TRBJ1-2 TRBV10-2 ASRGQTGPNYGYT
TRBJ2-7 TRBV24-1 ATSGATGFYEQY
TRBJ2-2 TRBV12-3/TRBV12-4 ASSLRLAGANTGELF
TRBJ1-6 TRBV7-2 ASSSRQGASYNSPLH
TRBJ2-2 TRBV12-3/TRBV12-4 ASRRTGVNTGELF
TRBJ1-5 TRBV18 ASSPSFAGEGNQPQH
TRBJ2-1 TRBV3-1 ASSPGLGTSSGEQF
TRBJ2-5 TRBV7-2 ASSLAGTQETQY
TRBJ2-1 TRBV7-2 ASSSRTSGRRDEQF
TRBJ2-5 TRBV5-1 ASSKGRDQETQY
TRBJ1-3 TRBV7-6 ASSLVRGANSGNTIY
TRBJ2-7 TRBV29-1 SVDPGGGNSY
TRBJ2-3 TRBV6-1 ASKGRREGGDTQY